The 2 T cell receptor beta chains below come from one sample, sequenced in a study of T-cell memory formation after mild COVID-19. Via MiXCR, TCRdb re-called the 5' RACE reads, giving one row per CDR3 protein. The sample lists roughly 280,000 distinct CDR3 sequences; under 8.5% were seen once. Sequencing was performed on PBMCs or a T cell subset sorted from them (not recorded which). The receptors originated from a young man who had mild COVID-19 (a few samples of this study predate the infection). Cell type and time point are not known.

The CDR3 sequence: CASSWTAIDSPLHF. DNA of the CDR3: TGTGCCAGCAGCTGGACAGCTATAGATTCACCCCTCCACTTT. The chain employs TRBV7-2 and TRBJ1-6; maybe TRBD1 (6 bases). Germline assignment: CDR1 SGHTA and CDR2 FQGNSA. V was shortened by 4 bases and J by 8 bases, with 12 bases between the two germline ends. The CDR3 has 14 amino acids.

There are a few counts of this clonotype. V usage is TRBV24-1 and J usage is TRBJ2-7; 10 bases align to TRBD1. V lost 0 bases, J lost 3 bases, and 7 bases stayed unmatched. The CDR3 spans 17 residues. Germline V gives CDR1 KGHDR, CDR2 SFDVKD. CDR3 residues: CATSDLGTGAELYEQYV. The CDR3, as DNA: TGTGCCACCAGTGATTTGGGGACAGGGGCGGAACTCTACGAGCAGTACGTC.